Listed below are T cell receptor beta chains from one sample, sequenced in a study of radiotherapy plus CTLA-4 blockade in lung cancer. Measured with immunoSEQ multiplex PCR; TCRdb has only the in-frame clones, and not every one. The sample has under 95,000 clones; under 90% are singletons. The input for sequencing was peripheral blood, taken from a patient treated with radiotherapy plus ipilimumab. The receptors shown here come from a human donor with non-small cell lung cancer who had stable disease on radiotherapy plus ipilimumab. Each CDR3 is given with its conserved first and last residue. Fields, in order: J gene, V gene, D gene, CDR3 length, clone size, CDR3 DNA, CDR3 protein. D genes are given only for firm matches. Size is stated for part of the rows, as once, few or many counts, or as a class when the clone is expanded.

TRBJ2-3,TRBV7-2,TRBD1,14,-,TGTGCCAGCAGCTCCCGGACAGGGTCAGATACGCAGTATTTT,CASSSRTGSDTQYF
TRBJ1-1,TRBV6-1,-,14,-,TGTGCCAGCAGTGGCCAGCTGATGAACACTGAAGCTTTCTTT,CASSGQLMNTEAFF
TRBJ1-6,TRBV2,-,17,-,TGTGCCAGCAGTGGGCCGCGCGGGGGTCTCCCTAATTCACCCCTCCACTTT,CASSGPRGGLPNSPLHF
TRBJ1-1,TRBV19,-,13,-,TGTGCCAGTAGTATGGAGGACAGATTCGAAGCTTTCTTT,CASSMEDRFEAFF
TRBJ2-2,TRBV10-3,TRBD2,14,once,TGTGCCATCAGTGGACTAGCGGGAGCCGGGGAGCTGTTTTTT,CAISGLAGAGELFF
TRBJ2-1,TRBV19,-,14,-,TGTGCCAGTTCAGACATTAGCTCCTACAATGAGCAGTTCTTC,CASSDISSYNEQFF
TRBJ1-2,TRBV5-1,TRBD1,16,-,TGCGCCAGCAGCTTGGGGGACAGAGAAGCAGGCTATGGCTACACCTTC,CASSLGDREAGYGYTF
TRBJ1-2,TRBV7-2,-,12,-,TGTGTCAGCAGCTTAGGGGGTTATGGCTACACCTTC,CVSSLGGYGYTF
TRBJ2-1,TRBV11-2,-,16,-,TGTGCCAGCAGCTTATGGGTGGGAGTCTCTTACAATGAGCAGTTCTTC,CASSLWVGVSYNEQFF
TRBJ2-5,TRBV25-1,-,12,-,TGTGCCAGCAAAGGAAACCCGGGGACCCAGTACTTC,CASKGNPGTQYF
TRBJ2-1,TRBV7-2,-,15,-,TGTGCCAGCAGCTTAGCGCGGAGGGGCCACAATGAGCAGTTCTTC,CASSLARRGHNEQFF
TRBJ2-1,TRBV18,TRBD2,17,-,TGTGCCAGCTCACCACAGCGGACTAGCGGGACGTCGGGTGAGCAGTTCTTC,CASSPQRTSGTSGEQFF
TRBJ1-5,TRBV19,TRBD1,16,once,TGTGCCAGCTCAGCCTATTCAGGGGGCGCAGGACAGCCCCAGCATTTT,CASSAYSGGAGQPQHF
TRBJ2-5,TRBV7-2,-,12,once,TGTGCCAGCAGACTCCCCGGGGAGACCCAGTACTTC,CASRLPGETQYF
TRBJ2-1,TRBV19,-,15,-,TGTGCCAGTAGTGTCCCCAGGGGCCCTTACAATGAGCAGTTCTTC,CASSVPRGPYNEQFF
TRBJ1-2,TRBV5-3,-,12,few,TGTGCCAGAAGCCCTTATGGTTATGGCTACACCTTC,CARSPYGYGYTF
TRBJ2-2,TRBV10-1,-,17,-,TGCGCCAGCAGTGAGTCGGCAGGAGGCGTAAACACCGGGGAGCTGTTTTTT,CASSESAGGVNTGELFF
TRBJ2-7,TRBV14,-,14,-,TGTGCCAGCAGCCAGGGCAGGAGAAACTACGAGCAGTACTTC,CASSQGRRNYEQYF
TRBJ2-7,TRBV5-4,TRBD2,13,-,TGTGCCAGCAGCCTAGCGGGAGGGGTCGAGCAGTACTTC,CASSLAGGVEQYF
TRBJ1-3,TRBV30,-,15,once,TGTGCCTGGAGCGGGGGTAACCACTCTGGAAACACCATATATTTT,CAWSGGNHSGNTIYF
TRBJ2-3,TRBV5-5,TRBD2,16,-,TGTGCCAGCAGAGAAGGGACTAGCGGGAGCGGAGATACGCAGTATTTT,CASREGTSGSGDTQYF
TRBJ2-3,TRBV27,-,14,-,TGTGCCAGCATGTCTGGGGGGGGGCAAGATACGCAGTATTTT,CASMSGGGQDTQYF
TRBJ1-4,TRBV7-2,TRBD1,13,-,TGTGCCAGCAGCACCCGGGACAGTGAAAAACTGTTTTTT,CASSTRDSEKLFF
TRBJ2-3,TRBV5-1,TRBD2,16,-,TGCGCCAGCAGCTCGCAGCGGGAGGTTAGCACAGATACGCAGTATTTT,CASSSQREVSTDTQYF
TRBJ1-5,TRBV10-3,-,15,few,TGTGCCATCAGTGGTGACAGCCATAGCAATCAGCCCCAGCATTTT,CAISGDSHSNQPQHF
TRBJ2-5,TRBV9,TRBD2,18,-,TGTGCCAGCAGCCCCCCGGGACTAGCGGGAGGTCGGCGGGAGACCCAGTACTTC,CASSPPGLAGGRRETQYF
TRBJ2-5,TRBV7-2,-,15,-,TGTGCCAGCAGCTTAGCTAGCGTTGGAGGTGGTACCCAGTACTTC,CASSLASVGGGTQYF
TRBJ2-2,TRBV9,-,14,-,TGTGCCAGCAGCTTCGGGCCCGACGGGGGGGAGCTGTTTTTT,CASSFGPDGGELFF
TRBJ2-1,TRBV11-2,TRBD2,15,-,TGTGCCAGCAGCCTAAGACTAGCGGGAAACAATGAGCAGTTCTTC,CASSLRLAGNNEQFF
TRBJ1-2,TRBV7-2,TRBD1,15,-,TGTGCCAGCAGCCCTATTCACAGAGGGGGCGCCGGCTACACCTTC,CASSPIHRGGAGYTF
TRBJ1-1,TRBV28,-,14,-,TGTGCCAGCAGTTTTACGGGGTTGAACACTGAAGCTTTCTTT,CASSFTGLNTEAFF
TRBJ2-5,TRBV28,-,13,-,TGTGCCAGCAGTTTCCCCACCGGCCGTTACCTGTACTTC,CASSFPTGRYLYF
TRBJ2-5,TRBV7-9,-,15,-,TGTGCCAGCAGCCGACTGATGACTAGCCAAGAGACCCAGTACTTC,CASSRLMTSQETQYF
TRBJ2-3,TRBV28,TRBD1,14,-,TGTGCCAGCAGTTCGACAGGGAACGCAGATACGCAGTATTTT,CASSSTGNADTQYF
TRBJ1-2,TRBV5-1,-,14,-,TGCGCCAGCAGCCCCTCCGACGGACACTATGGCTACACCTTC,CASSPSDGHYGYTF
TRBJ2-7,TRBV4-2,-,13,-,TGTGCCAGCAGCCAAGAGGGTTTCTACGAGCAGTACTTC,CASSQEGFYEQYF
TRBJ1-2,TRBV9,-,14,-,TGTGCCAGCAGCGTAGCTACGGGGAACTATGGCTACACCTTC,CASSVATGNYGYTF
TRBJ1-1,TRBV7-2,-,13,-,TGTGCCAGCAGCTTGTCGGGGCGGACTGAAGCTTTCTTT,CASSLSGRTEAFF
TRBJ2-7,TRBV2,TRBD1,13,-,TGTGCCAGCAGTGTAGACAGGGTGGGGGAGCAGTACTTC,CASSVDRVGEQYF
TRBJ2-5,TRBV6-6,TRBD1,13,-,TGTGCCAGCAGCCGGACAGGGAAAGAGACCCAGTACTTC,CASSRTGKETQYF
TRBJ2-1,TRBV2,-,13,-,TGTGCCAGCGATGAGACAGGATACAATGAGCAGTTCTTC,CASDETGYNEQFF
TRBJ2-7,TRBV5-5,TRBD1,15,-,TGTGCCAGCAGCTTGGAAGGACAGGGGATACACGAGCAGTACTTC,CASSLEGQGIHEQYF
TRBJ1-4,TRBV6-5,-,16,-,TGTGCCAGCAGTTCCACAGGGTCTGCGACTAATGAAAAACTGTTTTTT,CASSSTGSATNEKLFF
TRBJ2-7,TRBV7-2,-,17,-,TGTGCCAGCAGCCGAATTGCCATCGGGGGGCTAACCTACGAGCAGTACTTC,CASSRIAIGGLTYEQYF
TRBJ1-1,TRBV7-6,-,14,-,TGTGCCAGCAGCTTCGGACAGTCAAACACTGAAGCTTTCTTT,CASSFGQSNTEAFF
TRBJ1-4,TRBV29-1,-,11,-,TGCAGCTTCATACACGATGAAAAACTGTTTTTT,CSFIHDEKLFF
TRBJ2-5,TRBV23-1,-,14,-,TGCGCCAGCAGTCATTTCGACAGTCTAGAGACCCAGTACTTC,CASSHFDSLETQYF
TRBJ2-7,TRBV18,-,17,-,TGTGCCAGCTCACCCCAGACTAGGGCGGGAACTAACTACGAGCAGTACTTC,CASSPQTRAGTNYEQYF
TRBJ1-6,TRBV6-1,-,16,-,TGTGCCAGCAGTGAAGTGTTCAGGGGAGGGAATTCACCCCTCCACTTT,CASSEVFRGGNSPLHF
TRBJ2-1,TRBV5-6,-,12,-,TGTGCCAGCAGCTTAGGGGTTGATGAGCAGTTCTTC,CASSLGVDEQFF